This TCR beta chain emerged from a study of blood T cell repertoires in COVID-19. Looking at the study overall: T cells, B-cell-depleted T cells, or PBMCs supplied cDNA or gDNA.

Assay used: immunoSEQ multiplex PCR; TCRdb lists only in-frame clones, some missing. The sample has 390,000 or so clones, 90% seen once. The sample consisted of peripheral blood. The sequence derives from a man aged 18 to 29 with active or convalescent COVID-19.

The CDR3 protein is CASGASRSTDTQYF. For the CDR3, the DNA is TGTGCCAGCGGGGCCTCGAGGAGCACAGATACGCAGTATTTT. This chain joins TRBV6-5 and TRBJ2-3; maybe TRBD1 (5 bases). The CDR3 has 14 residues. Deletions cut 8 bases from V and 0 bases from J, with 12 bases between. Germline V lookup: CDR1 MNHEY, CDR2 SVGAGI.